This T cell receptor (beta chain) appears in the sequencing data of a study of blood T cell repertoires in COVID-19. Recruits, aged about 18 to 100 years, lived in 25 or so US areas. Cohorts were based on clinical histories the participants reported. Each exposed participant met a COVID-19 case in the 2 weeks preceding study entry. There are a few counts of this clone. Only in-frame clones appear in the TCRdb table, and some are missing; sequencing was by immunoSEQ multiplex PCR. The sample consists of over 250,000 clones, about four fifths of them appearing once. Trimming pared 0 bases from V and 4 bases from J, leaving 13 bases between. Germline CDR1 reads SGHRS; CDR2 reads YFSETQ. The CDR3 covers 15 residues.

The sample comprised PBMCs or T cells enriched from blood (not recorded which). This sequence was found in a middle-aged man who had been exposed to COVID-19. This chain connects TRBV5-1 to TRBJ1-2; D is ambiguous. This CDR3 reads CASSLAPGFGYGYTF. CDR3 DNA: TGCGCCAGCAGCTTGGCCCCCGGGTTCGGCTATGGCTACACCTTC.